This TCR beta chain was captured by sequencing in a study of shared clonotypes between healthy human individuals. Findings and caveats of the study: A handful of donors shared approximately 5% of their naive CD4 clonotypes. Relative to their counterparts shared across all four donors, non-shared clonotypes exhibited diminished generation probabilities.

Comment on this clone: Antigen specificity is unknown.

The germline CDR1 and CDR2 sequences are SNHLY and FYNNEI. This CDR3 is built from 16 residues. With V trimmed by 7 bases and J by 1 base, 12 bases remained unmatched. The data were produced by immunoSEQ multiplex PCR, yet TCRdb's version contains in-frame clones alone and is incomplete. The table has 1.4 million or so clones, approximately 98.5% seen once. Sequenced sample: naive CD4+ T cells sorted from blood. Subset defined: CD45RA+ positively selected. The chain carries TRBV2 and TRBJ1-1; 7 bases fit TRBD1. The receptor's source is a man aged 30 to 39 in good health. CDR3 region: CASTILLQGPNTEAFF. CDR3 in DNA: TGTGCCAGCACCATCCTGCTACAGGGGCCGAACACTGAAGCTTTCTTT.